This T cell receptor (beta chain) was obtained from a study of spatial heterogeneity in lung cancer. Study summary: Detection of beta-chain sequences consistently exceeded that of alpha-chain sequences.

As for time point: sample taken at primary tumor resection. No cells were sorted before sequencing. The whole RNA sequenced was extracted from tumor, nontumor lung or frozen PBMC. This CDR3 has 11 amino acids. The trim removed 6 bases at V and 7 bases at J, leaving 2 bases unmatched. Germline V lookup: CDR1 MNHEY, CDR2 SMNVEV (reference sequence). Each CDR3 protein gets one entry after TCRdb re-called the 5' RACE reads with MiXCR. The data contain roughly 75,000 distinct CDR3 sequences, 13% of them seen just once; the ten biggest clones take up under 7.5%. The gene calls are TRBV27 and TRBJ1-2; TRBD1 agrees at 7 bases. The material sequenced was PBMCs, taken at surgery. The sequence was obtained from a male donor with early-stage non-small cell lung cancer. The CDR3 region is CASSDRVGYTF. The DNA of the CDR3 is TGTGCCAGCAGCGACAGGGTTGGCTACACCTTC.